Below are 10 T cell receptor beta chains sequenced from a single sample in a study of CD8+ T cells in alopecia areata. Extracted RNA was reverse transcribed into cDNA, the sequencing template. Data came from immunoSEQ multiplex PCR; TCRdb stores just in-frame clones and leaves some out. This table holds roughly 150,000 clones, under 60% found once. The source material was CD8+ T cells sorted from blood, sampled at week 0. The receptors here all came from a human donor with alopecia areata.

V is TRBV4-3 and J is TRBJ2-7, with D possibly being TRBD2 (5 bases). This CDR3 is 13 amino acids long. Per the germline V gene, CDR1 is LGHNA and CDR2 is YSLEER. The V end was cut by 2 bases, the J end by 5 bases, with 10 bases between. CDR3 loop: CASSQTREDEQYF. The CDR3 DNA follows: TGCGCCAGCAGCCAAACTCGGGAAGACGAGCAGTACTTC.

J is TRBJ2-5 and V is TRBV14; 12 positions agree with TRBD2. This CDR3 is built from 19 residues. Losses at the gene ends were 2 bases for V and 1 base for J; bases not matched to a gene: 11. From germline, CDR1 is SGHDN and CDR2 FVKESK. The CDR3 DNA is TGTGCCAGCAGCCAACTAAGACTAGCGGGGGAAGCTTTCCAAGAGACCCAGTACTTC. This gives the protein CASSQLRLAGEAFQETQYF. Full variable domain (missing parts from reference TRBV14 and TRBJ2-5): EAGVTQFPSHSVIEKGQTVTLRCDPISGHDNLYWYRRVMGKEIKFLLHFVKESKQDESGMPNNRFLAERTGGTYSTLKVQPAELEDSGVYFCASSQLRLAGEAFQETQYFGPGTRLLVL.

As regards this clone: A far bigger clonotype differs at one base, so this is likely a read error. J is TRBJ2-3 and V is TRBV13, with a tentative D call TRBD1 (5 bases). Per germline, CDR1 PRHDT and CDR2 FYEKMQ (reference sequence). This CDR3 is built from 15 residues. The CDR3, as DNA: TGTGCCAGCAGCGTAGTAGAAGGGGTCACAGATACGCGGTATTTT. As protein: CASSVVEGVTDTRYF.

The rearrangement links TRBV30 to TRBJ2-7; no reliable D call. The CDR3 consists of 12 residues. Germline CDR1 is GTSNPN and CDR2 is SVGIG (reference sequence). Trimming pared 3 bases from V and 0 bases from J, leaving 6 bases between. The CDR3 loop reads CAWSLNSYEQYF. In DNA form, the CDR3 reads TGTGCCTGGAGCCTCAACTCCTACGAGCAGTACTTC.

Regarding this clone: The sample holds other DNA sequences that translate to the same CDR3. The V and J genes are TRBV20-1 and TRBJ1-2; D is ambiguous. The germline V gene has CDR1 DFQATT and CDR2 SNEGSKA (reference sequence). Trimming removed 0 bases at V and 7 bases at J, with 3 bases between. This CDR3 contains 10 residues. Here the CDR3 DNA reads TGCAGTGCTAGAGACGGTGGCTACACCTTC. It translates to CSARDGGYTF.

The CDR3 bases are TGTGCCTGGAGTTGGGGGGACAGCTACGAGCAGTACTTC. It encodes CAWSWGDSYEQYF. This sequence joins TRBV30 and TRBJ2-7, with TRBD1 as a possible D gene (7 bases). The ends were cut back, 2 bases at V and 3 bases at J, with 11 bases in the middle. Per the germline V gene, CDR1 is GTSNPN and CDR2 is SVGIG (reference sequence). CDR3 length: 13 amino acids.

The chain has TRBV29-1 and TRBJ1-1; 8 bases are a match to TRBD1. This CDR3 is built from 14 residues. Germline CDR1 reads SQVTM; CDR2 reads ANQGSEA. Trimming at V came to 6 bases and at J to 0 bases, leaving 6 bases not matched to a gene. The CDR3 loop reads CSVKTGEMNTEAFF. DNA of the CDR3: TGCAGCGTAAAGACAGGGGAAATGAACACTGAAGCTTTCTTT.

This clone was observed a few times. The rearrangement joins TRBV29-1 to TRBJ1-1; the D gene is possibly TRBD1 (5 bases). The CDR3 is made up of 11 amino acids. Germline loops: CDR1 SQVTM, CDR2 ANQGSEA. The V end was cut by 6 bases, the J end by 2 bases, with 7 bases between. CDR3: CSVGHNTEAFF. The CDR3, as DNA: TGCAGCGTCGGACATAACACTGAAGCTTTCTTT.

This rearrangement joins TRBV2 to TRBJ2-7; D possibly corresponds to TRBD1 (7 bases). This CDR3 region has 17 residues. The germline V gene encodes CDR1 SNHLY and CDR2 FYNNEI. Trimming removed 7 bases from V and 3 bases from J, with 25 bases in between. CDR3 residues: CASTYRLGTEALYEQYF. The CDR3 DNA reads as TGTGCCAGCACCTACAGACTAGGGACAGAAGCACTCTACGAGCAGTACTTC.

This clone was seen only a few times. The chain links TRBV4-3 to TRBJ2-7, with unresolved D. This CDR3 is 15 amino acids long. V gave up 0 bases and J gave up 2 bases, with 11 bases separating them. Looked up from germline, CDR1 is LGHNA and CDR2 is YSLEER. The DNA of the CDR3 is TGCGCCAGCAGCCAAGATATTGCAGGCCCCTACGAGCAGTACTTC. The encoded protein is CASSQDIAGPYEQYF.